Each of the 11 T cell receptor beta chains below was sequenced from the same sample in a study of beta chain features in type 1 diabetes. Expressed TCRB transcripts got sequenced, as all isolated RNA was reverse transcribed. The data were produced by immunoSEQ multiplex PCR, yet TCRdb's version contains in-frame clones alone and is incomplete. The profile shows more than 350,000 clones, around 10% of them singletons. The sample taken for sequencing was naive CD4+ T cells from blood. These receptors were collected from a woman in her late teens or twenties in good health.

The chain recombines TRBV2 with TRBJ2-7; D is undetermined. The CDR3 has 13 residues. The V gene's germline CDR1 is SNHLY and CDR2 FYNNEI. V lost 5 bases, J lost 4 bases, and 12 bases lay in between. The CDR3 coding sequence is TGTGCCAGCAGTAGCCCGACCGCTTACGAGCAGTACGTC. Protein: CASSSPTAYEQYV.

This chain joins TRBV30 and TRBJ1-1; no reliable D call. The CDR3 is made up of 14 amino acids. Germline V CDR1 and CDR2: GTSNPN, SVGIG (reference sequence). Trimming removed 0 bases from V and 1 base from J, with 9 bases in between. The DNA for the CDR3 is TGTGCCTGGAGTGTAAAAGTTAGGAACACTGAAGCTTTCTTT. This gives the protein CAWSVKVRNTEAFF.

V usage is TRBV30 and J usage is TRBJ2-2, with 9 bases matching TRBD1. Germline loops: CDR1 GTSNPN, CDR2 SVGIG (reference sequence). The junction had 6 bases not matched to a gene; V was cut back by 4 bases and J by 3 bases. This CDR3 is 15 amino acids long. The CDR3 DNA sequence: TGTGCCTGGAAAGGAACAGGGGGCTACACCGGGGAGCTGTTTTTT. This gives the protein CAWKGTGGYTGELFF.

The V call is TRBV2, the J call TRBJ1-5; tentatively, D is TRBD1 (5 bases). From germline, CDR1 is SNHLY and CDR2 FYNNEI. CDR3 length: 14 residues. Trimming cost V 6 bases and J 4 bases, with 13 bases left between them. In nucleotides, the CDR3 is TGTGCCAGCAGCCCTTTCAGGGTTAATCAGCCCCAGCATTTT. Translating gives CASSPFRVNQPQHF.

Only a few counts were recorded for this clone. The same CDR3 can be traced to other DNA sequences in this sample. The chain joins TRBV14 to TRBJ2-1, with 13 nucleotides matching TRBD2. This CDR3 comprises 17 residues. V lost 6 bases to trimming and J lost 6 bases; unmatched junction nucleotides: 11. Germline V gene sequence: CDR1 SGHDN, CDR2 FVKESK. CDR3 bases: TGTGCCAGCAGACCTGGGACTAGCGGGAAGGGGGGCAATGAGCAGTTCTTC. This codes for CASRPGTSGKGGNEQFF.

The gene calls are TRBV4-1 and TRBJ2-5, with 8 bases fitting TRBD1. The CDR3 is made up of 16 amino acids. Germline loops: CDR1 MGHRA, CDR2 YSYEKL. Trimming at V came to 0 bases and at J to 4 bases, leaving 7 bases not matched to a gene. This chain's CDR3 is CASSQDRGLIRETQYF. CDR3 DNA: TGCGCCAGCAGCCAAGACAGGGGGCTAATAAGAGAGACCCAGTACTTC.

The genes are TRBV2 and TRBJ2-5; 8 nucleotides agree with TRBD2. With 3 bases clipped from V and 7 bases from J, the junction kept 16 bases outside the gene matches. This CDR3 is built from 17 residues. From germline, CDR1 is SNHLY and CDR2 FYNNEI. The CDR3 DNA follows: TGTGCCAGCAGTGACCCCAGGGCGGGAGGCTTCCGGGCGACCCAGTACTTC. It specifies CASSDPRAGGFRATQYF.

This clone has only a few counts. CDR3 in DNA: TGTGCCGGGGACAGTTTGGGGGGCTCACCCCTCCACTTT. Encoded protein: CAGDSLGGSPLHF. The chain recombines TRBV7-9 with TRBJ1-6; TRBD1 matches at 7 bases. The CDR3 loop spans 13 amino acids. Germline V gene lookup returns CDR1 SEHNR and CDR2 FQNEAQ (reference sequence). The V and J ends lost 11 bases and 10 bases, in that order; junction bases with no gene match: 11.

This sequence joins TRBV2 and TRBJ2-5, with TRBD2 matching 7 bases. The CDR3 covers 16 residues. Unmatched junction bases numbered 11, after V lost 5 bases and J lost 2 bases. CDR1 and CDR2 (germline): SNHLY, FYNNEI. The CDR3 bases are TGTGCCAGCAGTTCCTCTAGACTAGCTCGGCAAGAGACCCAGTACTTC. Translating it yields CASSSSRLARQETQYF.

This clone occurred many times. V usage is TRBV30 and J usage is TRBJ1-3; no reliable D call. The CDR3 runs 15 residues. Germline V gene data show CDR1 as GTSNPN and CDR2 as SVGIG (reference sequence). The ends were cut back, 3 bases at V and 0 bases at J, with 12 bases in the middle. CDR3 region: CAWSETTSSGNTIYF. The CDR3 DNA reads TGTGCCTGGAGCGAAACGACCAGCTCTGGAAACACCATATATTTT.

This sequence joins TRBV6-5 and TRBJ1-4, with D tentatively TRBD1 (6 bases). The length of the CDR3 is 15 residues. Per germline, CDR1 MNHEY and CDR2 SVGAGI. V lost 0 bases to trimming and J lost 2 bases, with 7 bases between them. The CDR3: CASSYSGQTNEKLFF. CDR3 coding DNA: TGTGCCAGCAGTTACTCCGGACAGACTAATGAAAAACTGTTTTTT.